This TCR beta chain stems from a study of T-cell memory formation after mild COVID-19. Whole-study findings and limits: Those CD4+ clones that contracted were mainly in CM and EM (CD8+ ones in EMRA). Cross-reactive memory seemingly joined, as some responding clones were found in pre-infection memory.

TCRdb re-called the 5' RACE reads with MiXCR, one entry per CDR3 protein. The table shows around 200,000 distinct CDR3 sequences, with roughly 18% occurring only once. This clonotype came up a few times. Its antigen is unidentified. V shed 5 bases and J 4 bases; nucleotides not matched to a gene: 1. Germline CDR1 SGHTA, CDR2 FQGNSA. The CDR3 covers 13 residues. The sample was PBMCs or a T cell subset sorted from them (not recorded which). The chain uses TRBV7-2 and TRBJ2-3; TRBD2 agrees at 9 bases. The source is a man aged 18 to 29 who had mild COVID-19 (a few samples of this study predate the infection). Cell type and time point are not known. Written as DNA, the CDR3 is TGTGCCAGCAGCCCTAGCGGGGCAGATACGCAGTATTTT. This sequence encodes CASSPSGADTQYF.